This TCR beta chain was captured by sequencing in a study of cytomegalovirus exposure and HLA in healthy donors. About the study: A previous analysis identified 95 million to 130 million unique TCR beta sequences derived from roughly 180 million T cells. From donors who were HLA-typed, an early data release held around 85 million unique TCRs.

Concerning this clone itself: Its cognate antigen is unknown.

The PCR was carried out with 60 Vbeta primers and 13 Jbeta primers. Here immunoSEQ multiplex PCR was the method, and the copy in TCRdb shows in-frame clones only, minus some. Seen here are 90,000 to 120,000 clones, over 65% observed once, and the top ten hold 1.5% to 2%. Deletions cut 5 bases from V and 8 bases from J, with 15 bases between. This CDR3 contains 14 residues. CDR1 MDHEN and CDR2 SYDVKM come from the germline V gene. Study observations and caveats: Productive status was seen about 90% or about 30% of the time for most TCR beta V segments in an earlier analysis.

V usage is TRBV28 and J usage is TRBJ1-4, with D possibly matching TRBD1 (6 bases). The TCR comes from a middle-aged woman in good health and CMV-seronegative. Sequences were obtained from PBMCs. The DNA of the CDR3 is TGTGCCAGCAGTCCTCCCCCGGGGGGCGAAAAACTGTTTTTT. Translation: CASSPPPGGEKLFF.